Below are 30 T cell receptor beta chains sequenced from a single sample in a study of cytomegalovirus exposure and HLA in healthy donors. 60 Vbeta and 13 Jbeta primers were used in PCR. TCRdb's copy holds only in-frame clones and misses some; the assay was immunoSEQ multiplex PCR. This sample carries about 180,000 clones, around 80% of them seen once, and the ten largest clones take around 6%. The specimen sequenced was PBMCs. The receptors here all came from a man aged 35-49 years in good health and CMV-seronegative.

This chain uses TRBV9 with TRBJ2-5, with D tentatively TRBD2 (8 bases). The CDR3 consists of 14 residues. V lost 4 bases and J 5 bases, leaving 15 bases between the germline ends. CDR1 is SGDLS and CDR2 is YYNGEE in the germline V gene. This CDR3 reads CASSPGGGQETQYF. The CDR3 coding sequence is TGTGCCAGCAGCCCGGGGGGGGGACAGGAGACCCAGTACTTC.

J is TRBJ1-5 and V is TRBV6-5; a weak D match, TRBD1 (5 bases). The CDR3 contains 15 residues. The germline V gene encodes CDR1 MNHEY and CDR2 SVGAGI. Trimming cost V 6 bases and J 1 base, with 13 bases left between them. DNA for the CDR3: TGTGCCAGCAGGCCCAGGACACTCAGCAATCAGCCCCAGCATTTT. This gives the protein CASRPRTLSNQPQHF.

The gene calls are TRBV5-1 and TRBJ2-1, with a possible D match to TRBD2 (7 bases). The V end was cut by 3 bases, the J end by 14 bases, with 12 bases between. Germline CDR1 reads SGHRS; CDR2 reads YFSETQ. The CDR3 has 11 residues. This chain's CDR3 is CASSWRGREFF. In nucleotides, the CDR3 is TGCGCCAGCAGCTGGCGGGGGCGAGAGTTCTTC.

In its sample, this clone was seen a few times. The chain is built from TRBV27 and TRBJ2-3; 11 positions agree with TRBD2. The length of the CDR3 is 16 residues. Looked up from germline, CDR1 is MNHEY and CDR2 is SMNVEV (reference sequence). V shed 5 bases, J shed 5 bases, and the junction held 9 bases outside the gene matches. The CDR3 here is CASSHIVAGGLDTQYF. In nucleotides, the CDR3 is TGTGCCAGCAGTCATATAGTAGCGGGGGGGTTAGATACGCAGTATTTT.

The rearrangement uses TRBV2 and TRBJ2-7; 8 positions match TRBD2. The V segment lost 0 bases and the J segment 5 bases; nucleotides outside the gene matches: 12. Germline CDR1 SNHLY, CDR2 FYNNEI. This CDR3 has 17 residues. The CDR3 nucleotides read TGTGCCAGCAGTGAAGCGCGTTGGCTAGCGGGTGTCGACGAGCAGTACTTC. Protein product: CASSEARWLAGVDEQYF.

Here the CDR3 reads CASSYSARGVETQYF. The CDR3 DNA follows: TGTGCCAGCAGTTACTCTGCTAGAGGTGTGGAGACCCAGTACTTC. The gene calls are TRBV6-5 and TRBJ2-5; D unclear. This CDR3 region has 15 residues. Germline assignment: CDR1 MNHEY and CDR2 SVGAGI. Trimming shortened V by 0 bases and J by 5 bases, and 13 bases separated the two germline ends.

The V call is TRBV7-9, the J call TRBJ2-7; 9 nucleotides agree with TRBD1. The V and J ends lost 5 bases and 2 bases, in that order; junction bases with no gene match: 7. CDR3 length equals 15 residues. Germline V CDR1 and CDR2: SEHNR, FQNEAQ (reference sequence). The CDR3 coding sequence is TGTGCCAGCAGCCAAGGACAGGGGCCTACCTACGAGCAGTACTTC. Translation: CASSQGQGPTYEQYF.

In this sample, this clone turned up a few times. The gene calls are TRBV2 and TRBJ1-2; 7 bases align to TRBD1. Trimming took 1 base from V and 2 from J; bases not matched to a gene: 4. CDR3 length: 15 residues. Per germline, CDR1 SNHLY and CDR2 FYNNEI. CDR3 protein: CASSEEGGQNYGYTF. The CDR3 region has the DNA TGTGCCAGCAGTGAAGAGGGGGGACAGAACTATGGCTACACCTTC.

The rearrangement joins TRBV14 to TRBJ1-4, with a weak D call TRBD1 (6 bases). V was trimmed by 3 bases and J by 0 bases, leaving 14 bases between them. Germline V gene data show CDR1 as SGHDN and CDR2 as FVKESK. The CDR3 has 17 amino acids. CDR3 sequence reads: CASSHLTGRATNEKLFF. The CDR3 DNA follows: TGTGCCAGCAGCCACCTCACAGGGCGAGCAACTAATGAAAAACTGTTTTTT.

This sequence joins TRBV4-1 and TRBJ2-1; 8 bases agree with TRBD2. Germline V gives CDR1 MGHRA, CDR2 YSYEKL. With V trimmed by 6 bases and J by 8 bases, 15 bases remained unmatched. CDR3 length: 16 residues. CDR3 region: CASRGSTSGLWDEQFF. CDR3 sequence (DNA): TGCGCCAGCAGGGGGTCCACTAGCGGCCTATGGGATGAGCAGTTCTTC.

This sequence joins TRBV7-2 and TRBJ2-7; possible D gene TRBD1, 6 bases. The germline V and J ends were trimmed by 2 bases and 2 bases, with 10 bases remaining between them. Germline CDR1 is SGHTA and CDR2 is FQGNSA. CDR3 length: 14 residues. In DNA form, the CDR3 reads TGTGCCAGCAGCTTACAGAGGGGGACCTACGAGCAGTACTTC. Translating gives CASSLQRGTYEQYF.

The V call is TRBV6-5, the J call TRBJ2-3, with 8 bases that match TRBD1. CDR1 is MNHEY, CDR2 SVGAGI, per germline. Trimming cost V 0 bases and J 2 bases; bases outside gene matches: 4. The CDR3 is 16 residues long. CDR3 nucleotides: TGTGCCAGCAGTTACTCTGCAGGGGGCTTCACAGATACGCAGTATTTT. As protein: CASSYSAGGFTDTQYF.

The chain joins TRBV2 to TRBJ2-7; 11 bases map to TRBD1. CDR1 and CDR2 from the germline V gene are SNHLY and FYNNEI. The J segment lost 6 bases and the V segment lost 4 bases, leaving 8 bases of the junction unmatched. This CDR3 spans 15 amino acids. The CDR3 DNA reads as TGTGCCAGCAGTGTATCTGGACAGGGGGCAAGCGAGCAGTACTTC. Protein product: CASSVSGQGASEQYF.

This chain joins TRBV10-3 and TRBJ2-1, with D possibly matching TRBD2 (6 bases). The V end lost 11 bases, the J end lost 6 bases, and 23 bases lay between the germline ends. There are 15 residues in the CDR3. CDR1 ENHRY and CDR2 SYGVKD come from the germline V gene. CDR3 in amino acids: CAVSGTQRTFNEQFF. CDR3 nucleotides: TGTGCCGTATCCGGGACTCAAAGGACTTTCAATGAGCAGTTCTTC.

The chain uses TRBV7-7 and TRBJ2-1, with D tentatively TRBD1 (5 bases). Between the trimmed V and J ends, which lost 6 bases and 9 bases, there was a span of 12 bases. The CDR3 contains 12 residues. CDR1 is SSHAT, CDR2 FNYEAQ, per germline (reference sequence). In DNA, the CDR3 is TGTGCCAGCAGTTCGCCTAGGGGTGAGCAGTTCTTC. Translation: CASSSPRGEQFF.

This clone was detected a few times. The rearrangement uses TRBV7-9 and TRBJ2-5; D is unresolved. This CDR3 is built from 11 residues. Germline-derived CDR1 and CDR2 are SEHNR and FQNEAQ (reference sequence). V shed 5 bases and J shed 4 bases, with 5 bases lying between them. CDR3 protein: CASSHGETQYF. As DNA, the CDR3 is TGTGCCAGCAGCCACGGAGAGACCCAGTACTTC.

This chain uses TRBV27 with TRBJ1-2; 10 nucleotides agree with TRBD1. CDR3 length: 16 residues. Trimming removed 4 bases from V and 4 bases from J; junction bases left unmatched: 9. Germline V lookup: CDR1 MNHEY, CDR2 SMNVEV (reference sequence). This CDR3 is CASSSETGGAGYGYTF. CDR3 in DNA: TGTGCCAGCAGTTCCGAGACAGGGGGCGCAGGCTATGGCTACACCTTC.

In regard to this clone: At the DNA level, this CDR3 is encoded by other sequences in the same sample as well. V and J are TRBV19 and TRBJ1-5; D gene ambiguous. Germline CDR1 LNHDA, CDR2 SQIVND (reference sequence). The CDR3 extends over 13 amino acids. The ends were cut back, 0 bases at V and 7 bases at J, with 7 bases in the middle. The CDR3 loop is CASSIEGRQPQHF. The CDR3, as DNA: TGTGCCAGTAGTATAGAGGGGAGGCAGCCCCAGCATTTT.

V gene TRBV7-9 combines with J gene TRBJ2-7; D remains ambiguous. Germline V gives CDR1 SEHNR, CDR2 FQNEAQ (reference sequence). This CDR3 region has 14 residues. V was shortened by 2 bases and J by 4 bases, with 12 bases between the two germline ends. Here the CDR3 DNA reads TGTGCCAGCAGCTTATCGGCCTCGACTTACGAGCAGTACTTC. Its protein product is CASSLSASTYEQYF.

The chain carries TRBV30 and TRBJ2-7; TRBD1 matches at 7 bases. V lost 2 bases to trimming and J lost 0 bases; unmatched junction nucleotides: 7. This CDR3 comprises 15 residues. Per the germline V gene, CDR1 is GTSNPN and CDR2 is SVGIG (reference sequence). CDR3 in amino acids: CAWSLDDRDSYEQYF. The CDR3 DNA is TGTGCCTGGAGTTTAGACGACAGGGACTCCTACGAGCAGTACTTC.

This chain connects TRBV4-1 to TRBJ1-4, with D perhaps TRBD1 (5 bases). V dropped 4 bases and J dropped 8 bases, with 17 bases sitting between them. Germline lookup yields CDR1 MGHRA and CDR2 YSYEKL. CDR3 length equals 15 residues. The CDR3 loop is CASSPQMQGVEKLFF. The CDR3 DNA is TGCGCCAGCAGCCCCCAGATGCAGGGTGTCGAAAAACTGTTTTTT.

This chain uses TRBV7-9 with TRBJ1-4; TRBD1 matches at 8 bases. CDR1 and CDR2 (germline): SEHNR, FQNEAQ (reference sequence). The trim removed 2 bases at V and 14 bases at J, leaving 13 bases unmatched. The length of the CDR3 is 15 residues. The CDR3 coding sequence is TGTGCCAGCAGCTTAAGCGGGACAGGTATAATGACGCTGTTTTTT. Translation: CASSLSGTGIMTLFF.

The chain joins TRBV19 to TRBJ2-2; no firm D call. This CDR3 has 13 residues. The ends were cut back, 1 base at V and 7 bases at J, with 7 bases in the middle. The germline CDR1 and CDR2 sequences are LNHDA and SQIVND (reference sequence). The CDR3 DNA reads TGTGCCAGTAGTATAGGGTCGGGCGGGGAGCTGTTTTTT. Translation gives CASSIGSGGELFF.

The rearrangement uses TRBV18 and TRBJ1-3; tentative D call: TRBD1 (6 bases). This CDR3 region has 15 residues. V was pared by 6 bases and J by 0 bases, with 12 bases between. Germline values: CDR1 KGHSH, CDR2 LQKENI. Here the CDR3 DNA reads TGTGCCAGCTCTCCGGACAGAGTCTCTGGAAACACCATATATTTT. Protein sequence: CASSPDRVSGNTIYF.

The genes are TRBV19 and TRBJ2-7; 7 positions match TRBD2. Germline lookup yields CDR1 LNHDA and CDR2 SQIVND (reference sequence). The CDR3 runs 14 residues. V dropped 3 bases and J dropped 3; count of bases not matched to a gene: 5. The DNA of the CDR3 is TGTGCCAGTAGTATCCCGGGGGGAATCTACGAGCAGTACTTC. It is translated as CASSIPGGIYEQYF.

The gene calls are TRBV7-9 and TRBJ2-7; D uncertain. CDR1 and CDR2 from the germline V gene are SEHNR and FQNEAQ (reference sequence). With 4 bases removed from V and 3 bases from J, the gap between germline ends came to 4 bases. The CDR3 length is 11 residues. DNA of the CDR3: TGTGCCAGCAGCTCCCACTACGAGCAGTACTTC. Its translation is CASSSHYEQYF.

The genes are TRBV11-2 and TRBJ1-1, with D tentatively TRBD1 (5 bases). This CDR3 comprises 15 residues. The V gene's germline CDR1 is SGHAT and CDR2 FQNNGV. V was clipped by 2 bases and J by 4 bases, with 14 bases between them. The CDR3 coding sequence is TGTGCCAGCAGCTTAAGGCAGGGCCAAGGCACTGAAGCTTTCTTT. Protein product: CASSLRQGQGTEAFF.

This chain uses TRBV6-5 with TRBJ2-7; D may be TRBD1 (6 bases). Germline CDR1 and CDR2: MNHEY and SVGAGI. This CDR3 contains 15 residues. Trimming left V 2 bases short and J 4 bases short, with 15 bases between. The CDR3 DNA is TGTGCCAGCAGTTACGCTAAGGGGGACCCTTACGAGCAGTACTTC. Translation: CASSYAKGDPYEQYF.

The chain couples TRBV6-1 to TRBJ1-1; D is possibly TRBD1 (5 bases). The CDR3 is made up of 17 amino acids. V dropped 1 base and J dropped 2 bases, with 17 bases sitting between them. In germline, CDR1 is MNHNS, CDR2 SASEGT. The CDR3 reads CASSEGARVYPNTEAFF. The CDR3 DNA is TGTGCCAGCAGTGAAGGGGCCAGGGTTTATCCCAACACTGAAGCTTTCTTT.

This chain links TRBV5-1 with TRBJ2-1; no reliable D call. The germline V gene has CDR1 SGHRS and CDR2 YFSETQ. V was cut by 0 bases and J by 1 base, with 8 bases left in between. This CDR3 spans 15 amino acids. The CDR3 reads CASSLGYSSYNEQFF. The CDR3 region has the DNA TGCGCCAGCAGCTTGGGATACAGTTCCTACAATGAGCAGTTCTTC.